The 6 T cell receptor beta chains below come from one sample, sequenced in a study of T cells in Graves' hyperthyroidism and ophthalmopathy. From RNA transcripts, TCR beta CDR3 regions were amplified. An initial round of RT-PCR targeting the TCR CDR3 relied on the HTBI primer set. TCRdb reprocessed the multiplex PCR reads with MiXCR, giving one entry per CDR3 protein. The sample lists roughly 300,000 distinct CDR3 sequences; less than 30% were seen once. Source material: blood. The receptors originated from a man aged 40-49 years with Graves' hyperthyroidism that later progressed to Graves' ophthalmopathy.

This clonotype has a count of ten or more. The chain employs TRBV12-3 or TRBV12-4 and TRBJ1-2; D is perhaps TRBD1 (6 bases). Trimming cost V 7 bases and J 3 bases, with 21 bases left between them. The CDR3 is made up of 16 amino acids. The CDR3 nucleotides read TGTGCCAGCACCCTGGACAGAACTACCGGGGACTATGGCTACACCTTC. Amino acids: CASTLDRTTGDYGYTF.

This sequence joins TRBV27 and TRBJ2-5; D may correspond to TRBD1 or TRBD2 (6 bases each). V was trimmed by 2 bases and J by 2 bases, leaving 15 bases between them. Germline loops: CDR1 MNHEY, CDR2 SMNVEV (reference sequence). CDR3 size: 16 residues. This CDR3 reads CASSLRGVVGQETQYF. The CDR3 DNA is TGTGCCAGCAGTTTAAGGGGGGTTGTCGGACAAGAGACCCAGTACTTC.

This clonotype was counted at least ten times. The genes are TRBV4-1 and TRBJ1-6; perhaps TRBD1 as D (5 bases). Germline V gene sequence: CDR1 MGHRA, CDR2 YSYEKL. Trimming cost V 4 bases and J 6 bases, with 16 bases left between them. The CDR3 has 16 amino acids. DNA of the CDR3: TGCGCCAGCAGCCTCCGGACGGGGACCGTTAATTCACCCCTCCACTTT. This encodes CASSLRTGTVNSPLHF.

This clonotype was picked up many times. The chain uses TRBV11-2 and TRBJ2-7, with 11 bases that match TRBD2. With V trimmed by 2 bases and J by 3 bases, 6 bases remained unmatched. This CDR3 contains 16 residues. CDR1 is SGHAT, CDR2 FQNNGV, per germline. The CDR3: CASSLNRGTSGYEQYF. The CDR3 nucleotides are TGTGCCAGCAGCTTAAATAGAGGGACTAGCGGCTACGAGCAGTACTTC.

Many counts were recorded for this clonotype. The chain employs TRBV12-3 or TRBV12-4 and TRBJ2-5, with 8 bases fitting TRBD1. The CDR3 totals 15 residues. V lost 5 bases to trimming and J lost 4 bases; unmatched junction nucleotides: 9. The CDR3 loop is CASSPGRGLRETQYF. The CDR3 DNA follows: TGTGCCAGCAGTCCTGGCAGGGGGCTACGAGAGACCCAGTACTTC.

J is TRBJ1-1 and V is TRBV7-8; weak D call: TRBD1 (6 bases). The ends were cut back, 7 bases at V and 3 bases at J, with 18 bases in the middle. The CDR3 is 15 residues long. Germline CDR1 SGHVS, CDR2 FQNEAQ. CDR3 residues: CASTPWNRDDTEAFF. The CDR3 DNA follows: TGTGCCAGCACACCCTGGAACAGGGACGACACTGAAGCTTTCTTT.